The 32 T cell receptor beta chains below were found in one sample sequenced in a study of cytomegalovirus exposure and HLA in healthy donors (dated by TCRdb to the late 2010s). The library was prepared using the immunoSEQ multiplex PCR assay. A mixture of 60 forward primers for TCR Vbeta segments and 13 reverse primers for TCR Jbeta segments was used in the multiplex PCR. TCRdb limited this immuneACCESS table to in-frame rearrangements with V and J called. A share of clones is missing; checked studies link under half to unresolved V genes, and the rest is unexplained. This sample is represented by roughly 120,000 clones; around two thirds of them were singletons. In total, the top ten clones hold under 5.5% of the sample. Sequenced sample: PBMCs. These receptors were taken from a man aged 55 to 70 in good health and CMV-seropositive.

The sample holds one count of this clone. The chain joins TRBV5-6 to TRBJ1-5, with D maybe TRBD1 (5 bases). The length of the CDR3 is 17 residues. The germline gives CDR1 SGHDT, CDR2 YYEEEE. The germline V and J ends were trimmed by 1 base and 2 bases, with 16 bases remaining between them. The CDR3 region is CASSLPRVDAGNQPQHF. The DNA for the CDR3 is TGTGCCAGCAGCTTGCCCAGGGTGGATGCAGGCAATCAGCCCCAGCATTTT.

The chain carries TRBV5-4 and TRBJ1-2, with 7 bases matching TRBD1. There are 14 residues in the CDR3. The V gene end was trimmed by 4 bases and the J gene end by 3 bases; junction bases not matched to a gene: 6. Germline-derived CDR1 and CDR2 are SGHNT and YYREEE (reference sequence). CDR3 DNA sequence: TGTGCCAGCAGCCAGGGGGGTGGGGACTATGGCTACACCTTC. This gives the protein CASSQGGGDYGYTF.

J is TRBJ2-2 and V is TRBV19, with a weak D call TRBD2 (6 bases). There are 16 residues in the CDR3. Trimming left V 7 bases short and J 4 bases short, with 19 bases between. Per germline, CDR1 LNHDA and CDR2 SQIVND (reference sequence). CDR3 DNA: TGTGCCAGTAAGGCGGCTGGGGGGAGTTTCACCGGGGAGCTGTTTTTT. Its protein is CASKAAGGSFTGELFF.

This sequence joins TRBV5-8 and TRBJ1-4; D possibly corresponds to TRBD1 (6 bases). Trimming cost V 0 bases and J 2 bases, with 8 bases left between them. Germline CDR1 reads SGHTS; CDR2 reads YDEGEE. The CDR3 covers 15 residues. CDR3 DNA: TGTGCCAGCAGCTTGGACAGGGCCACTAATGAAAAACTGTTTTTT. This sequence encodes CASSLDRATNEKLFF.

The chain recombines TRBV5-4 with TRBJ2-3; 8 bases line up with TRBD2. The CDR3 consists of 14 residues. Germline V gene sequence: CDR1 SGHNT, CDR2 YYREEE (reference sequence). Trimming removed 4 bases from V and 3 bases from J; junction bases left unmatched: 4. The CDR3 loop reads CASSRGGGTDTQYF. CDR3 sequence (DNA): TGTGCCAGCAGCCGGGGGGGAGGGACAGATACGCAGTATTTT.

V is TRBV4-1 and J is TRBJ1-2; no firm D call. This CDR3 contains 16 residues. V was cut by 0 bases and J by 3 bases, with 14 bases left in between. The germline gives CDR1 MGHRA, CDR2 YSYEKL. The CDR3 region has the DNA TGCGCCAGCAGCCAAGACGAGGGCTCTGGCTACTATGGCTACACCTTC. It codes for CASSQDEGSGYYGYTF.

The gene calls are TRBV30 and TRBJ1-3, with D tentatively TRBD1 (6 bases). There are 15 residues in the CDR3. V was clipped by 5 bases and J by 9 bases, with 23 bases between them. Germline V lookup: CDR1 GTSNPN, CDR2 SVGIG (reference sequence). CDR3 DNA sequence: TGTGCCTGGTCCCTTCCCGGGACAACTACATTCACCATATATTTT. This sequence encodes CAWSLPGTTTFTIYF.

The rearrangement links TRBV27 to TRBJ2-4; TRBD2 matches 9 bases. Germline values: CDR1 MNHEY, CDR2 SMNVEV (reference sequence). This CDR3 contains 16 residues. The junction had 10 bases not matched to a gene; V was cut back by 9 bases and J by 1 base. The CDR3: CASRSAGGRAKNIQYF. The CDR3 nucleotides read TGTGCCAGTAGGTCAGCGGGGGGCCGGGCCAAAAACATTCAGTACTTC.

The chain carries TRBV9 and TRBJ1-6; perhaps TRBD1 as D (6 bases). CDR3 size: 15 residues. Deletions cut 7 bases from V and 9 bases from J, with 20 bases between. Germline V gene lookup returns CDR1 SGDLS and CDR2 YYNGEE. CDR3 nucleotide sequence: TGTGCCAGCGGCGGGGAGGGGGGGATAGCTTCACCCCTCCACTTT. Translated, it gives CASGGEGGIASPLHF.

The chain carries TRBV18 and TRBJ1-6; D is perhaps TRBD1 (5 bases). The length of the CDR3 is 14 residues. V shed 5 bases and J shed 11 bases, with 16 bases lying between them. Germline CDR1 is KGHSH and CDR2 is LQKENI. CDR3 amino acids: CASSSHGGSTPLHF. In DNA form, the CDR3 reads TGTGCCAGCTCATCCCACGGGGGTAGTACACCCCTCCACTTT.

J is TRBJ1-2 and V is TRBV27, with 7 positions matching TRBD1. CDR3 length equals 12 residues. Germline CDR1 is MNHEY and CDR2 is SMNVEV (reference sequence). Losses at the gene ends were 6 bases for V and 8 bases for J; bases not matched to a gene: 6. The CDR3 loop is CASRNRGGGYTF. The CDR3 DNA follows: TGTGCCAGCAGAAACAGGGGCGGGGGCTACACCTTC.

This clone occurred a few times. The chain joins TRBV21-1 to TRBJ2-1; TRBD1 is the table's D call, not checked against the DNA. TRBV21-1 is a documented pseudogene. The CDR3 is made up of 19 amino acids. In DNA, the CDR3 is TGTGCCAGCAGCTCCCCGGGGTGGAACCTTCAGGGGGCGAAAGATGAGCAGTTCTTC. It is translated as CASSSPGWNLQGAKDEQFF.

This CDR3 is CSVEPSGVSEQFF. The CDR3 DNA is TGCAGCGTTGAGCCTAGCGGGGTAAGTGAGCAGTTCTTC. V and J are TRBV29-1 and TRBJ2-1; TRBD2 matches at 9 bases. The junction had 6 bases not matched to a gene; V was cut back by 3 bases and J by 9 bases. The CDR3 extends over 13 amino acids. Germline V gives CDR1 SQVTM, CDR2 ANQGSEA.

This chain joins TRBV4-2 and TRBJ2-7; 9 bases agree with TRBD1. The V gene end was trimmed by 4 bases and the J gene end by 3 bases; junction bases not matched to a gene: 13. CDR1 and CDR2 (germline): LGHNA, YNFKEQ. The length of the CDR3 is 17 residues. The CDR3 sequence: CASSPSEGTGYSYEQYF. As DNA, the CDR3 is TGTGCCAGCAGCCCCTCCGAGGGGACAGGGTATAGCTACGAGCAGTACTTC.

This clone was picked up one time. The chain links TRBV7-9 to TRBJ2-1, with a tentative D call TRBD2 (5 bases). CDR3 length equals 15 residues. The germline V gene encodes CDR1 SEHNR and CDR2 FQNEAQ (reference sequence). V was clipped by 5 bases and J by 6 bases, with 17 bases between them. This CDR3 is CASSQLVGLGNEQFF. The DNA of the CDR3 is TGTGCCAGCAGCCAACTAGTGGGGTTAGGCAATGAGCAGTTCTTC.

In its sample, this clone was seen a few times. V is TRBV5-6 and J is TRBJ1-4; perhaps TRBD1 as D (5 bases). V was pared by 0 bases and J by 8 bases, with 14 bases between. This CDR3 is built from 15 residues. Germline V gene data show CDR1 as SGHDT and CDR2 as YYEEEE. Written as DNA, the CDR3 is TGTGCCAGCAGCTTGGGCGCGACCGGGGGGGAAAAACTGTTTTTT. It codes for CASSLGATGGEKLFF.

The CDR3 DNA reads as TGTGCCACGAGCTATGGGTCGACAGGGAGTTACGAGACCCAGTACTTC. This codes for CATSYGSTGSYETQYF. The V gene is TRBV6-6, the J gene TRBJ2-5; 7 bases map to TRBD1. This CDR3 has 16 residues. Germline V CDR1 and CDR2: MNHNY, SVGAGI (reference sequence). V shed 10 bases and J 5 bases; nucleotides not matched to a gene: 19.

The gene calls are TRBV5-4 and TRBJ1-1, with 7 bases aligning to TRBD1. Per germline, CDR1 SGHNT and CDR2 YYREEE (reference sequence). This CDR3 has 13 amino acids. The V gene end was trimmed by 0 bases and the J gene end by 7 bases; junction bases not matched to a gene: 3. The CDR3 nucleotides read TGTGCCAGCAGCTTGGACCGGGACAGTGAAGCTTTCTTT. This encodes CASSLDRDSEAFF.

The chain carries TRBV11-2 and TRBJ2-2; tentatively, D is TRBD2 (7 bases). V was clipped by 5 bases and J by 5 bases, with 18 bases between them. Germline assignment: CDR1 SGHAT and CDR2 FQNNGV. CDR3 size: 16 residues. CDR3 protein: CASSRVVRGGTGELFF. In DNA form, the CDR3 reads TGTGCCAGCAGCCGGGTGGTCAGGGGAGGGACCGGGGAGCTGTTTTTT.

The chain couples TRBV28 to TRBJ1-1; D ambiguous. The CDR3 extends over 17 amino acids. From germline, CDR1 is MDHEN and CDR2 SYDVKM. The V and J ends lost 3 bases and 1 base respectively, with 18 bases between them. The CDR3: CASSLWRPSWANTEAFF. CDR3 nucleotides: TGTGCCAGCAGTTTGTGGAGGCCGAGTTGGGCGAACACTGAAGCTTTCTTT.

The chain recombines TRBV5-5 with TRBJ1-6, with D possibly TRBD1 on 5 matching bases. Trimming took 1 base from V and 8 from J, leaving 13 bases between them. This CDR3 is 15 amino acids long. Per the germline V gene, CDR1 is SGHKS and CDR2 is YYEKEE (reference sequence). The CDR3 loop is CASSLTGFVDSPLHF. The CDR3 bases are TGTGCCAGCAGCTTGACAGGTTTCGTCGATTCACCCCTCCACTTT.

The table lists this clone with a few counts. This chain's CDR3 is CASSARDRAILNYGYTF. The CDR3 region has the DNA TGTGCCAGCAGTGCCCGGGACAGGGCTATTCTTAACTATGGCTACACCTTC. The chain has TRBV27 and TRBJ1-2; TRBD1 matches 9 bases. There are 17 residues in the CDR3. J gave up 1 base and V 5 bases, and 11 bases lay outside the gene matches. Germline loops: CDR1 MNHEY, CDR2 SMNVEV (reference sequence).

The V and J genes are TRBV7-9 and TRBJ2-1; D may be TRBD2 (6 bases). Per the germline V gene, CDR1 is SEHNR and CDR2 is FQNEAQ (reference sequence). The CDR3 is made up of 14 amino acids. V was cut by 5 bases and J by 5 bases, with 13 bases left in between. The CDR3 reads CASSPGLQNNEQFF. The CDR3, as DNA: TGTGCCAGCAGCCCGGGACTGCAGAACAATGAGCAGTTCTTC.

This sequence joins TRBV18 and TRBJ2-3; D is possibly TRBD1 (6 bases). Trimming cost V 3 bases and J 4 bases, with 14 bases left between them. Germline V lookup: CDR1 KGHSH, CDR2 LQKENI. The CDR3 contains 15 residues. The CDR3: CASSPRRGTSDTQYF. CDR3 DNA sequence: TGTGCCAGCTCACCGCGCAGGGGAACCTCAGATACGCAGTATTTT. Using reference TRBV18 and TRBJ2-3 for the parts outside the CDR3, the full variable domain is NAGVMQNPRHLVRRRGQEARLRCSPMKGHSHVYWYRQLPEEGLKFMVYLQKENIIDESGMPKERFSAEFPKEGPSILRIQQVVRGDSAAYFCASSPRRGTSDTQYFGPGTRLTVL.

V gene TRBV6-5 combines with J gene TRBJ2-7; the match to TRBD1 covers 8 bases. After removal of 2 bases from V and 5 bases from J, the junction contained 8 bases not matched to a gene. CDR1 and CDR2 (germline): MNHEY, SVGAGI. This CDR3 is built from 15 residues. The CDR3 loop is CASSYVRGLINEQYF. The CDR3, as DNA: TGTGCCAGCAGTTACGTCAGGGGGCTTATAAACGAGCAGTACTTC.

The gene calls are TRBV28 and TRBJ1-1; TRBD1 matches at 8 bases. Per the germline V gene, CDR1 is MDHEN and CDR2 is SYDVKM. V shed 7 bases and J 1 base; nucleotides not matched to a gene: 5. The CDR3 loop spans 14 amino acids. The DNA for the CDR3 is TGTGCCAGCACCGCGGGGACAGGGAACACTGAAGCTTTCTTT. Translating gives CASTAGTGNTEAFF.

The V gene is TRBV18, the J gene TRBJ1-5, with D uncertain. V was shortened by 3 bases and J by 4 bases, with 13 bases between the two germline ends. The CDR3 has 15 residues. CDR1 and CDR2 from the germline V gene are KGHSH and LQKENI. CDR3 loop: CASSPQASLNQPQHF. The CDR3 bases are TGTGCCAGCTCACCCCAGGCCTCCCTAAATCAGCCCCAGCATTTT.

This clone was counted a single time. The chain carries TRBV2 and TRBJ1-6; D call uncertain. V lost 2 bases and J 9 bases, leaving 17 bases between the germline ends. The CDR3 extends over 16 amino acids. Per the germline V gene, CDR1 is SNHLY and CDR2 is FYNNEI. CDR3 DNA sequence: TGTGCCAGCAGTGAAACGTGGGTTGGATCAGGTTCACCCCTCCACTTT. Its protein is CASSETWVGSGSPLHF.

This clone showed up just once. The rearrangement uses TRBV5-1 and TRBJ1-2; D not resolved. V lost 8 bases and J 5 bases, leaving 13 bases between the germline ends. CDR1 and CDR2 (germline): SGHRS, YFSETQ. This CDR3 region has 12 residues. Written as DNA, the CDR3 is TGCGCCAGTCGGGGTGGAAGATATGGCTACACCTTC. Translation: CASRGGRYGYTF.

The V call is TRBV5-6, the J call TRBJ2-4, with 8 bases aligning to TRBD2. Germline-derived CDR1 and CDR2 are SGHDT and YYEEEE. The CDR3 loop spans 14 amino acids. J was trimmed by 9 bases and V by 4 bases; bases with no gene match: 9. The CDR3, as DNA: TGTGCCAGCAGCCCCCGGGGGGGCCGGGGCATTCAGTACTTC. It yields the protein CASSPRGGRGIQYF.

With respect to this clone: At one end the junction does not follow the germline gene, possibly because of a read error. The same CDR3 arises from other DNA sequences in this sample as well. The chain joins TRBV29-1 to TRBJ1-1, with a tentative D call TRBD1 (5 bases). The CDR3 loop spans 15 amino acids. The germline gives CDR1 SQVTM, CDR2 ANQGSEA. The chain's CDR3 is CSVGGGWAMNTEAFF. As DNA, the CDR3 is TGCAGCGTTGGGGGGGGATGGGCCATGAATACTGAAGCTTTCTTT.

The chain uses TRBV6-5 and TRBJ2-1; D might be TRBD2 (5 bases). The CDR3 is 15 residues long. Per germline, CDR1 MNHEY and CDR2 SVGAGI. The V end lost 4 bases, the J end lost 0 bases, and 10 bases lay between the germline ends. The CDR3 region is CASSFPGSSYNEQFF. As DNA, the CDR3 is TGTGCCAGCAGTTTCCCGGGGAGCTCCTACAATGAGCAGTTCTTC.